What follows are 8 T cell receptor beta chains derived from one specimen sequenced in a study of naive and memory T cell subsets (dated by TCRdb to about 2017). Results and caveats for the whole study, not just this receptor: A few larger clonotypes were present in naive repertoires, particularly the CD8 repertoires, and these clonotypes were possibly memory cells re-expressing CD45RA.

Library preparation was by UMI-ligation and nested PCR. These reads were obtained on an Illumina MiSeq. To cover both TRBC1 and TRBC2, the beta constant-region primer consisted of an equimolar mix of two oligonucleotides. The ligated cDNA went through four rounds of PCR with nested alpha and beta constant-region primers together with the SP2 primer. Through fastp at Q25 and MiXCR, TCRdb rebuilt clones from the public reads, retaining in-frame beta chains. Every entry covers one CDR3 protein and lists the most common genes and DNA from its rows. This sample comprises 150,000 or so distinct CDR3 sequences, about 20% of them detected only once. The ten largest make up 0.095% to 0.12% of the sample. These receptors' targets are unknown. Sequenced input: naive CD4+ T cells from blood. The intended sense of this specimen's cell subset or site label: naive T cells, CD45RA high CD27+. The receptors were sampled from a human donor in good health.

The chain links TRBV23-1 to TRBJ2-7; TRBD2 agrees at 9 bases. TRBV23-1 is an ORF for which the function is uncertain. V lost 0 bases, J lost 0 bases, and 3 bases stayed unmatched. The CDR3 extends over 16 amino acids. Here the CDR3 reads CASSQSETSGSYEQYF. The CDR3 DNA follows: TGCGCCAGCAGTCAATCGGAGACTAGCGGCTCCTACGAGCAGTACTTC.

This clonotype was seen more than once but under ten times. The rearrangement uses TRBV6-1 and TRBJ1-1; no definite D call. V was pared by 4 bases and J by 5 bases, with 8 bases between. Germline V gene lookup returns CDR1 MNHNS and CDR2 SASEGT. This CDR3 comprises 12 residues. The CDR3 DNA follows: TGTGCCAGCAGTGCCCAACGGACTGAAGCTTTCTTT. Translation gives CASSAQRTEAFF.

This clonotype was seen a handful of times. CDR3 sequence reads: CSAPRGGVPYEQYF. In nucleotides, the CDR3 is TGCAGTGCTCCCCGGGGGGGCGTACCCTACGAGCAGTACTTC. The genes are TRBV20-1 and TRBJ2-7, with 8 bases that match TRBD2. Germline-derived CDR1 and CDR2 are DFQATT and SNEGSKA (reference sequence). This CDR3 comprises 14 residues. With 5 bases clipped from V and 2 bases from J, the junction kept 8 bases outside the gene matches.

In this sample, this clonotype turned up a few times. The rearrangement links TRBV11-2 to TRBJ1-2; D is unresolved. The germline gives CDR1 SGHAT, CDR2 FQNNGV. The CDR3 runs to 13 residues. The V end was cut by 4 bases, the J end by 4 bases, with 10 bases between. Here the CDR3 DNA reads TGTGCCAGCAGCTCAGGACCCTCCTATGGCTACACCTTC. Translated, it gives CASSSGPSYGYTF.

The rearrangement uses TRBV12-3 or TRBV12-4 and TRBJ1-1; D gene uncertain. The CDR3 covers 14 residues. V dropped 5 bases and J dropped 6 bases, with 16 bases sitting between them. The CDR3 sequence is CASSPYTSEAEAFF. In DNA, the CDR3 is TGTGCCAGCAGTCCATACACCAGTGAGGCTGAAGCTTTCTTT.

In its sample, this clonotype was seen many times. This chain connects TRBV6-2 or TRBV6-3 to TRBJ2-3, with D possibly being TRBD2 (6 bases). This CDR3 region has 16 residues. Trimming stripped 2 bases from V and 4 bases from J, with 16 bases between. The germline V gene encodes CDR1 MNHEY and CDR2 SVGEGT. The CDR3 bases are TGTGCCAGCAGTTACGGGGGGAGCAGTTCTCCAGATACGCAGTATTTT. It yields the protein CASSYGGSSSPDTQYF.

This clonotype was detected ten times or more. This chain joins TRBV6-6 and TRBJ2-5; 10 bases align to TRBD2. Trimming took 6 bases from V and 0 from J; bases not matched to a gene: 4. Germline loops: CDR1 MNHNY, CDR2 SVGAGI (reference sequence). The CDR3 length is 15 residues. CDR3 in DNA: TGTGCCAGCAGCCGTAGCGGGAGGTACCAAGAGACCCAGTACTTC. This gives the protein CASSRSGRYQETQYF.

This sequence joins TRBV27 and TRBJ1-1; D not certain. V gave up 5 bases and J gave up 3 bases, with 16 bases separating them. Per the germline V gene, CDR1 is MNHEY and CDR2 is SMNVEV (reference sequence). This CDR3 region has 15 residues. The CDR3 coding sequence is TGTGCCAGCAGTCCCAGATGGGGTGGTGACACTGAAGCTTTCTTT. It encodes CASSPRWGGDTEAFF.